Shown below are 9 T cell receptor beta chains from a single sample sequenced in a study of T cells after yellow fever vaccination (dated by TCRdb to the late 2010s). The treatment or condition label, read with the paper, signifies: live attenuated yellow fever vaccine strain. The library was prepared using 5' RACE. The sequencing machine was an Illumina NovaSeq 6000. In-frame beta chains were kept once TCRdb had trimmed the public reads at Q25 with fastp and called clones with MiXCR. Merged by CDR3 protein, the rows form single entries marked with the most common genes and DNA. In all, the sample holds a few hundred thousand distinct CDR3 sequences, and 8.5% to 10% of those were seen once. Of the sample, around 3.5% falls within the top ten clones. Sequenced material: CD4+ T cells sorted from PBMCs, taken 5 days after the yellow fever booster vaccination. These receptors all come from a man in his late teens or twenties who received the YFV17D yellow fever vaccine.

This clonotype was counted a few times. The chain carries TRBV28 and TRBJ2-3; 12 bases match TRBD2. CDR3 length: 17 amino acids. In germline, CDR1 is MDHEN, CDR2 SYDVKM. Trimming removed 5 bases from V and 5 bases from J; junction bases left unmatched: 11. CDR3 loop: CASSPTSASGGGDTQYF. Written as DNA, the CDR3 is TGTGCCAGCAGTCCGACCTCCGCTAGCGGGGGGGGAGATACGCAGTATTTT.

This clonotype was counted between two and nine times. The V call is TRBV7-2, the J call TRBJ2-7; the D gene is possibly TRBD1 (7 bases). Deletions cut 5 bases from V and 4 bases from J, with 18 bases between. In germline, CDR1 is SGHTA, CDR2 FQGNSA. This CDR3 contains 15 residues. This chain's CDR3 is CASSRQGGMGYEQYV. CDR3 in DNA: TGTGCCAGCAGCCGACAGGGAGGAATGGGATACGAGCAGTACGTC.

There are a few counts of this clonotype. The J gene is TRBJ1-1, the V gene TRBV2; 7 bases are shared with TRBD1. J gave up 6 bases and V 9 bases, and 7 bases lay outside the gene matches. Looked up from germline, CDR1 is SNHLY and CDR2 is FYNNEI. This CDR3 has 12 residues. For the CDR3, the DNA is TGTGCCAGTAGAGACAGGGACCCTGAAGCTTTCTTT. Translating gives CASRDRDPEAFF.

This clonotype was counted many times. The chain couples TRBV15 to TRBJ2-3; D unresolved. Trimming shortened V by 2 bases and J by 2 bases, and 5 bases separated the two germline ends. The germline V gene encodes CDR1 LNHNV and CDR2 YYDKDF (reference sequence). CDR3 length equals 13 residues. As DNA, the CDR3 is TGTGCCACCAGCAGACGGCCCACAGATACGCAGTATTTT. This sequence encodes CATSRRPTDTQYF.

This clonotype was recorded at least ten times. CDR3 in amino acids: CASSLTGGEGEAFF. The CDR3 nucleotides read TGTGCCAGCAGCCTAACAGGGGGCGAGGGTGAAGCTTTCTTT. The chain combines TRBV7-9 with TRBJ1-1, with TRBD1 matching over 9 bases. J lost 7 bases, V lost 5 bases, and 8 bases had no gene match. Germline V gene data show CDR1 as SEHNR and CDR2 as FQNEAQ (reference sequence). The CDR3 loop spans 14 amino acids.

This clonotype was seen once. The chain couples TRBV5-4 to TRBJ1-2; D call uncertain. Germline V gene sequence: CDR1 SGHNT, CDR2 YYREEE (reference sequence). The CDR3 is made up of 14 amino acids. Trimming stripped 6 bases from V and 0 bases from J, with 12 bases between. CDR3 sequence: CASNVGGSNYGYTF. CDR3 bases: TGTGCCAGCAACGTCGGCGGCTCTAACTATGGCTACACCTTC.

CDR3 in DNA: TGCGCCAGCAGCTTGGCGCATGGGAGGGCTATCATGAACACTGAAGCTTTCTTT. Translation: CASSLAHGRAIMNTEAFF. V is TRBV5-1 and J is TRBJ1-1; D not resolved. Germline CDR1 and CDR2: SGHRS and YFSETQ. The CDR3 spans 18 residues. The V and J ends lost 0 bases and 0 bases respectively, with 18 bases between them.

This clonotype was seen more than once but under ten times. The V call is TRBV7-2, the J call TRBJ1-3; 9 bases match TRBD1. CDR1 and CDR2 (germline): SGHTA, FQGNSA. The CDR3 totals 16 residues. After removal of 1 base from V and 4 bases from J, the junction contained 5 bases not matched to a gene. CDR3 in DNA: TGTGCCAGCAGCTTAGACAGGGGGCTAGGAGGAAACACCATATATTTT. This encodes CASSLDRGLGGNTIYF.

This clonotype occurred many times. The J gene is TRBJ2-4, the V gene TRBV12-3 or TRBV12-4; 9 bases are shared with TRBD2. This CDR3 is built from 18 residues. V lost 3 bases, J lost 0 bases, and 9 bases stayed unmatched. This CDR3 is CASSFSSGGALAKNIQYF. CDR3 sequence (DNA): TGTGCCAGCAGTTTCAGTAGCGGGGGAGCTCTAGCCAAAAACATTCAGTACTTC.